A single sample is the source of the 19 T cell receptor beta chains below, sequenced in a study of cytomegalovirus exposure and HLA in healthy donors. Both 60 Vbeta primers and 13 Jbeta primers went into the PCR. TCRdb's table, derived via immunoSEQ multiplex PCR, lists solely in-frame clones and lacks some. The data contain over 80,000 clones, about 79% of them seen just once; the ten biggest clones take up approximately 6%. Sequencing was performed on PBMCs. All receptors derive from a female donor in good health and CMV-seronegative.

The V call is TRBV6-4, the J call TRBJ2-5; 11 bases agree with TRBD1. The germline V gene has CDR1 MRHNA and CDR2 SNTAGT. V trimming: 6 bases; J trimming: 5 bases; junction bases outside the gene matches: 8. CDR3 length: 15 amino acids. CDR3 loop: CASSSRTGGMETQYF. The CDR3 nucleotides are TGTGCCAGCAGCTCCCGGACAGGGGGCATGGAGACCCAGTACTTC.

The CDR3 DNA reads as TGTGCCAGCAGCAAACAGAGCTCCTATAATTCACCCCTCCACTTT. It codes for CASSKQSSYNSPLHF. This sequence joins TRBV7-2 and TRBJ1-6; D call uncertain. The germline V and J ends were trimmed by 5 bases and 0 bases, with 8 bases remaining between them. The CDR3 runs 15 residues. Germline V lookup: CDR1 SGHTA, CDR2 FQGNSA.

The V call is TRBV28, the J call TRBJ1-5, with 8 bases that match TRBD1. V was clipped by 4 bases and J by 6 bases; unmatched bases: 5. This CDR3 is built from 14 residues. Germline CDR1 MDHEN, CDR2 SYDVKM. DNA for the CDR3: TGTGCCAGCAGTTCCGCGACAGGGGTTCAGCCCCAGCATTTT. Residues: CASSSATGVQPQHF.

This chain uses TRBV13 with TRBJ2-7; 11 bases are a match to TRBD2. V was clipped by 3 bases and J by 6 bases; unmatched bases: 7. Germline CDR1 PRHDT, CDR2 FYEKMQ (reference sequence). CDR3 length: 15 amino acids. This CDR3 reads CASSFRLAGPPEQYF. CDR3 in DNA: TGTGCCAGCAGCTTCCGACTAGCGGGGCCCCCCGAGCAGTACTTC.

The CDR3 reads CASSIGDRVGTEAFF. The CDR3 coding sequence is TGTGCCAGTAGTATTGGGGACAGGGTAGGCACTGAAGCTTTCTTT. The chain joins TRBV19 to TRBJ1-1; 9 positions agree with TRBD1. The CDR3 length is 15 residues. The germline V gene encodes CDR1 LNHDA and CDR2 SQIVND (reference sequence). The trim removed 3 bases at V and 4 bases at J, leaving 6 bases unmatched.

The gene calls are TRBV5-4 and TRBJ2-1, with 14 nucleotides matching TRBD2. The CDR3 is 15 residues long. Germline CDR1 is SGHNT and CDR2 is YYREEE (reference sequence). V lost 3 bases and J lost 9; bases outside the gene matches: 5. CDR3 in DNA: TGTGCCAGCAGCTCGGGACTAGCGGGAGCGGTTGAGCAGTTCTTC. Its translation is CASSSGLAGAVEQFF.

The rearrangement uses TRBV10-3 and TRBJ1-3, with a possible D match to TRBD1 (5 bases). CDR1 and CDR2 (germline): ENHRY, SYGVKD. CDR3 length: 16 residues. Trimming removed 8 bases from V and 0 bases from J, with 17 bases in between. The CDR3 nucleotides are TGTGCCATCCAGCAGGGCCTTAAACGCTCTGGAAACACCATATATTTT. This gives the protein CAIQQGLKRSGNTIYF.

The chain has TRBV15 and TRBJ2-2; 9 positions match TRBD1. The CDR3 has 17 residues. Germline assignment: CDR1 LNHNV and CDR2 YYDKDF (reference sequence). V shed 7 bases and J 0 bases; nucleotides not matched to a gene: 9. CDR3 residues: CATKGGQGIANTGELFF. CDR3 in DNA: TGTGCCACCAAGGGGGGACAGGGAATCGCGAACACCGGGGAGCTGTTTTTT.

This sequence joins TRBV30 and TRBJ1-6; D is ambiguous. This CDR3 is built from 15 residues. Trimming left V 0 bases short and J 3 bases short, with 9 bases between. Looked up from germline, CDR1 is GTSNPN and CDR2 is SVGIG (reference sequence). The DNA of the CDR3 is TGTGCCTGGAGTGTAATGGGCCACTATAATTCACCCCTCCACTTT. Its translation is CAWSVMGHYNSPLHF.

This clone was seen once. The chain joins TRBV7-2 to TRBJ1-1, with 10 bases aligning to TRBD1. In germline, CDR1 is SGHTA, CDR2 FQGNSA. V trimming: 5 bases; J trimming: 5 bases; junction bases outside the gene matches: 14. This CDR3 contains 17 residues. Written as DNA, the CDR3 is TGTGCCAGCAGCCTATTGACAGGGGGCGCCTGGCTGACTGAAGCTTTCTTT. Translation: CASSLLTGGAWLTEAFF.

The V call is TRBV7-8, the J call TRBJ2-7; TRBD2 matches at 7 bases. This CDR3 is built from 15 residues. The V and J ends lost 1 base and 3 bases, in that order; junction bases with no gene match: 6. CDR1 is SGHVS, CDR2 FQNEAQ, per germline. This CDR3 is CASSLEGEGHYEQYF. The CDR3 DNA follows: TGTGCCAGCAGCTTAGAAGGGGAGGGCCACTACGAGCAGTACTTC.

The CDR3 bases are TGCGCCAGCAGCACTCCTGGACTAGCGGGGGGCGATACGCAGTATTTT. Residues: CASSTPGLAGGDTQYF. The J gene is TRBJ2-3, the V gene TRBV4-1; TRBD2 matches 14 bases. CDR1 is MGHRA and CDR2 is YSYEKL in the germline V gene. V gave up 5 bases and J gave up 6 bases; unmatched junction bases: 7. The CDR3 contains 16 residues.

CDR3 coding DNA: TGTGCCAGCAGCTTGGGGGTCGGGGTTGAGCAGTTCTTC. Translating gives CASSLGVGVEQFF. The genes are TRBV5-4 and TRBJ2-1; D might be TRBD2 (5 bases). The CDR3 consists of 13 residues. Germline lookup yields CDR1 SGHNT and CDR2 YYREEE (reference sequence). Trimming left V 0 bases short and J 9 bases short, with 10 bases between.

This clone has a single count. This sequence joins TRBV5-8 and TRBJ1-4; unclear D gene. In germline, CDR1 is SGHTS, CDR2 YDEGEE. The CDR3 runs to 17 residues. Trimming cost V 4 bases and J 0 bases, with 16 bases left between them. CDR3 amino acids: CASSPWVGEPTNEKLFF. CDR3 nucleotide sequence: TGTGCCAGCAGCCCCTGGGTCGGGGAACCAACTAATGAAAAACTGTTTTTT.

J is TRBJ2-7 and V is TRBV28; the match to TRBD1 covers 11 bases. Germline values: CDR1 MDHEN, CDR2 SYDVKM. CDR3 size: 16 residues. The trim removed 6 bases at V and 6 bases at J, leaving 13 bases unmatched. CDR3 residues: CASSPLVPDRGLEQYF. Written as DNA, the CDR3 is TGTGCCAGCAGCCCCCTCGTACCGGACAGGGGGCTCGAGCAGTACTTC.

This clone is a singleton in its sample. V usage is TRBV4-1 and J usage is TRBJ1-2, with TRBD1 identical over 9 bases. Germline CDR1 and CDR2: MGHRA and YSYEKL. Trimming cost V 1 base and J 2 bases; bases outside gene matches: 5. This CDR3 comprises 16 residues. CDR3 nucleotide sequence: TGCGCCAGCAGCCAAGCTAAAACAGGGGGCAACTATGGCTACACCTTC. Translated: CASSQAKTGGNYGYTF.

This clone appeared once. This chain uses TRBV5-4 with TRBJ2-1; maybe TRBD1 (6 bases). Germline assignment: CDR1 SGHNT and CDR2 YYREEE (reference sequence). Between the trimmed V and J ends, which lost 5 bases and 6 bases, there was a span of 6 bases. The CDR3 is 11 residues long. CDR3 nucleotide sequence: TGTGCCAGCAGACAGGGCAATGAGCAGTTCTTC. It yields the protein CASRQGNEQFF.

V and J are TRBV7-2 and TRBJ1-5; D uncertain. The CDR3 spans 14 residues. The germline V gene has CDR1 SGHTA and CDR2 FQGNSA. V gave up 5 bases and J gave up 2 bases, with 10 bases separating them. CDR3 region: CASSPRLGNQPQHF. The CDR3 DNA reads as TGTGCCAGCAGCCCCAGGCTGGGCAATCAGCCCCAGCATTTT.

The chain uses TRBV7-2 and TRBJ2-5, with 10 bases lining up with TRBD2. V dropped 5 bases and J dropped 5; count of bases not matched to a gene: 8. CDR1 and CDR2 (germline): SGHTA, FQGNSA. The CDR3 length is 15 residues. The CDR3 region is CASSAGTSVTETQYF. In DNA, the CDR3 is TGTGCCAGCAGCGCTGGGACTAGCGTTACGGAGACCCAGTACTTC.